The 3 T cell receptor beta chains below come from one sample, sequenced in a study of OX40 agonist ivuxolimab in advanced cancers. Produced via immunoSEQ multiplex PCR; TCRdb's table is partial and in-frame only. The sample lists 30,000 or so clones, 80% to 95% occurring once. The specimen was CD4+ or CD8+ T cells sorted from blood, collected in a trial of the OX40 agonist ivuxolimab. These receptors were obtained from an adult with an advanced solid tumor such as melanoma, head and neck, liver or kidney cancer.

CDR3: CASSPNTGDTEAFF. The CDR3 region has the DNA TGTGCCAGCAGCCCGAACACCGGGGACACTGAAGCTTTCTTT. The chain couples TRBV5-5 to TRBJ1-1; D gene ambiguous. The CDR3 length is 14 residues. The V and J ends lost 4 bases and 3 bases respectively, with 13 bases between them. Per germline, CDR1 SGHKS and CDR2 YYEKEE (reference sequence). Combining the CDR3 with reference TRBV5-5 and TRBJ1-1 gives the whole variable domain DAGVTQSPTHLIKTRGQQVTLRCSPISGHKSVSWYQQVLGQGPQFIFQYYEKEERGRGNFPDRFSARQFPNYSSELNVNALLLGDSALYLCASSPNTGDTEAFFGQGTRLTVV.

The chain links TRBV7-2 to TRBJ2-7; 9 bases match TRBD2. CDR1 and CDR2 (germline): SGHTA, FQGNSA. J gave up 4 bases and V 1 base, and 8 bases lay outside the gene matches. The CDR3 sequence is 16 residues long. The chain's CDR3 is CASSLGDSGSPYEQYF. For the CDR3, the DNA is TGTGCCAGCAGCTTAGGAGATAGCGGGAGTCCATACGAGCAGTACTTC.

This sequence joins TRBV15 and TRBJ2-3, with TRBD2 matching 14 bases. Germline CDR1 is LNHNV and CDR2 is YYDKDF (reference sequence). V was pared by 5 bases and J by 5 bases, with 9 bases of the junction left unmatched. The CDR3 runs 17 residues. CDR3 nucleotides: TGTGCCACCAGCCCAAGGGGACTAGCGGGAGTGGTAGATACGCAGTATTTT. Translating gives CATSPRGLAGVVDTQYF.